The source of this T cell receptor (beta chain) is a study of blood T cells in healthy people across ages. Study results and caveats: Roughly linear declines in TCR beta diversity per million T cells occurred with age.

Germline CDR1 and CDR2: SGHTA and FQGNSA. The CDR3 spans 16 residues. The table lists this clonotype with a few counts. Its antigen is not identified. PCR was performed a second time for roughly 7 to 12 cycles using a sample-barcoded 5' primer and a J-beta primer mix. One entry per CDR3 protein results from TCRdb running MiXCR on the 5' RACE reads. The repertoire holds 500,000 to 550,000 distinct CDR3 sequences, 24% seen once, with 8.7% in the top ten. The same sample was also studied in work on T cells of mothers and their children. That report adds: Biologically related mothers and children overlapped slightly more than unrelated pairs, a non-significant difference.

This clonotype was obtained from a boy aged 10-17 years in good health. This chain links TRBV7-2 with TRBJ2-1; no clear D. TRBJ2-7 matches the DNA end more closely, so the J call is doubtful. Sequenced material: blood. The CDR3 sequence is CASSLTPGLISYEQYF. CDR3 nucleotides: TGTGCCAGCAGCCTAACCCCCGGATTGATCTCCTACGAGCAGTACTTC.